One sample yielded the 21 T cell receptor beta chains listed below, sequenced in a study of radiation and T cells in renal cell carcinoma (dated by TCRdb to about 2020). The sample's time point label is to be understood as: blood 2 weeks post-SBRT. Per the publication, the treatment or condition label means: 15 Gy SBRT to primary tumor, nephrectomy 4 weeks later. Library method: the immunoSEQ multiplex PCR assay. TCRdb limited this immuneACCESS table to in-frame rearrangements with V and J called. A share of clones is missing; checked studies link under half to unresolved V genes, and the rest is unexplained. Across this sample there are roughly 130,000 clones, with 88% seen only once. The ten biggest clones cover 4.5% to 7.5% of the sample. Sequencing used blood, obtained from a patient whose treatment included radiotherapy and nephrectomy. All receptors derive from a woman aged 70-85 years with renal cell carcinoma.

V and J are TRBV11-2 and TRBJ2-3; 11 bases are shared with TRBD2. J gave up 2 bases and V 5 bases, and 9 bases lay outside the gene matches. The CDR3 spans 17 residues. From germline, CDR1 is SGHAT and CDR2 FQNNGV. In DNA form, the CDR3 reads TGTGCCAGCAGCCGAACGCCGGGACTAGCGGACACAGATACGCAGTATTTT. Translating gives CASSRTPGLADTDTQYF.

This clone was observed once. V and J are TRBV2 and TRBJ1-6, with a possible D match to TRBD1 (5 bases). The germline gives CDR1 SNHLY, CDR2 FYNNEI. The CDR3 is 13 amino acids. V was pared by 9 bases and J by 6 bases, with 12 bases between. The CDR3: CASSGTVNSPLHF. The CDR3 bases are TGTGCCAGTTCCGGGACGGTTAATTCACCCCTCCACTTT. The whole variable domain, remainder taken from reference TRBV2 and TRBJ1-6, is EPEVTQTPSHQVTQMGQEVILRCVPISNHLYFYWYRQILGQKVEFLVSFYNNEISEKSEIFDDQFSVERPDGSNFTLKIRSTKLEDSAMYFCASSGTVNSPLHFGNGTRLTVT.

The chain couples TRBV7-9 to TRBJ1-2; D is unresolved. Germline V gene sequence: CDR1 SEHNR, CDR2 FQNEAQ (reference sequence). The CDR3 spans 11 residues. Trimming took off 3 bases at V and 5 bases at J, with 4 bases between the two ends. CDR3 amino acids: CASSFSYGYTF. The CDR3 DNA reads TGTGCCAGCAGCTTCAGTTATGGCTACACCTTC.

This chain links TRBV5-8 with TRBJ1-4; maybe TRBD1 (5 bases). CDR3 length equals 14 residues. Germline V gene lookup returns CDR1 SGHTS and CDR2 YDEGEE. V dropped 1 base and J dropped 8 bases, with 12 bases sitting between them. CDR3 in DNA: TGTGCCAGCAGCTTGCCAGCCGGGGCGGAAAAACTGTTTTTT. Its translation is CASSLPAGAEKLFF.

The chain joins TRBV28 to TRBJ1-4, with a tentative D call TRBD1 (6 bases). Trimming took off 8 bases at V and 4 bases at J, with 17 bases between the two ends. This CDR3 region has 15 residues. Looked up from germline, CDR1 is MDHEN and CDR2 is SYDVKM. The DNA for the CDR3 is TGTGCCAGCTACCGGAGGGGGTTCTTTAATGAAAAACTGTTTTTT. Translating gives CASYRRGFFNEKLFF. Full variable domain (rest looked up from reference TRBV28 and TRBJ1-4): DVKVTQSSRYLVKRTGEKVFLECVQDMDHENMFWYRQDPGLGLRLIYFSYDVKMKEKGDIPEGYSVSREKKERFSLILESASTNQTSMYLCASYRRGFFNEKLFFGSGTQLSVL.

The chain employs TRBV5-4 and TRBJ2-7; 8 positions match TRBD1. The germline gives CDR1 SGHNT, CDR2 YYREEE (reference sequence). The CDR3 spans 15 residues. Losses at the gene ends were 3 bases for V and 3 bases for J; bases not matched to a gene: 8. CDR3 DNA: TGTGCCAGCAGCTCCGTCTACAGGGGGATCTACGAGCAGTACTTC. It encodes CASSSVYRGIYEQYF.

This chain connects TRBV7-2 to TRBJ1-2; 8 nucleotides align to TRBD1. Germline CDR1 reads SGHTA; CDR2 reads FQGNSA. With V trimmed by 3 bases and J by 3 bases, 0 bases remained unmatched. The CDR3 has 13 residues. The CDR3 spells CASSLGQDYGYTF. CDR3 DNA: TGTGCCAGCAGCTTGGGACAGGACTATGGCTACACCTTC.

The rearrangement uses TRBV5-5 and TRBJ2-1; a weak D match, TRBD1 (5 bases). Trimming shortened V by 2 bases and J by 7 bases, and 10 bases separated the two germline ends. The CDR3 is 13 amino acids. Germline-derived CDR1 and CDR2 are SGHKS and YYEKEE (reference sequence). The CDR3 DNA reads TGTGCCAGCAGCTTCAGGGTTGAGAATGAGCAGTTCTTC. Translating it yields CASSFRVENEQFF.

This chain joins TRBV7-9 and TRBJ2-5; TRBD2 is a possible D gene (5 bases). The length of the CDR3 is 13 residues. Germline CDR1 is SEHNR and CDR2 is FQNEAQ (reference sequence). The ends were cut back, 1 base at V and 5 bases at J, with 8 bases in the middle. The CDR3 is CASSLGPGETQYF. The DNA for the CDR3 is TGTGCCAGCAGCTTAGGTCCGGGGGAGACCCAGTACTTC.

The CDR3 spells CAWSVSRGGQPQHF. CDR3 nucleotide sequence: TGTGCCTGGAGTGTATCCAGGGGAGGACAGCCCCAGCATTTT. The chain has TRBV30 and TRBJ1-5, with D tentatively TRBD1 (6 bases). From germline, CDR1 is GTSNPN and CDR2 SVGIG (reference sequence). The CDR3 is 14 amino acids. The germline V and J ends were trimmed by 0 bases and 7 bases, with 13 bases remaining between them. Drawing the rest from reference TRBV30 and TRBJ1-5, the complete variable domain is SQTIHQWPATLVQPVGSPLSLECTVEGTSNPNLYWYRQAAGRGLQLLFYSVGIGQISSEVPQNLSASRPQDRQFILSSKKLLLSDSGFYLCAWSVSRGGQPQHFGDGTRLSIL.

The chain is built from TRBV9 and TRBJ1-6; tentative D call: TRBD1 (5 bases). This CDR3 has 14 amino acids. Trimming shortened V by 0 bases and J by 10 bases, and 11 bases separated the two germline ends. The germline CDR1 and CDR2 sequences are SGDLS and YYNGEE. The CDR3 loop reads CASSVEEGRSPLHF. CDR3 coding DNA: TGTGCCAGCAGCGTAGAGGAGGGACGCTCACCCCTCCACTTT.

The chain employs TRBV11-3 and TRBJ2-5; D gene unclear. Germline V gene lookup returns CDR1 SGHNT and CDR2 YENEEA. V gave up 3 bases and J gave up 5 bases, with 13 bases separating them. There are 14 residues in the CDR3. The CDR3 spells CASSFELPAETQYF. In nucleotides, the CDR3 is TGTGCCAGCAGCTTCGAACTGCCGGCGGAGACCCAGTACTTC.

The V and J genes are TRBV11-1 and TRBJ2-1; D tentatively fits TRBD1 or TRBD2 (6 bases each). From germline, CDR1 is SGHAT and CDR2 FQDESV (reference sequence). The germline V and J ends were trimmed by 1 base and 2 bases, with 15 bases remaining between them. CDR3 length: 17 residues. The CDR3 DNA reads as TGTGCCAGCAGCTTAGGGAGGGGGTACACTACCTACAATGAGCAGTTCTTC. It encodes CASSLGRGYTTYNEQFF.

This clone was observed a single time. The chain carries TRBV28 and TRBJ2-7; 8 bases match TRBD1. The CDR3 contains 16 residues. Germline lookup yields CDR1 MDHEN and CDR2 SYDVKM. The V gene end was trimmed by 5 bases and the J gene end by 1 base; junction bases not matched to a gene: 10. In DNA form, the CDR3 reads TGTGCCAGCAGTGCCAGACAGGGGTCAGGTTCCTACGAGCAGTACTTC. As protein: CASSARQGSGSYEQYF.

This chain joins TRBV28 and TRBJ1-4; D unresolved. Germline loops: CDR1 MDHEN, CDR2 SYDVKM. V was trimmed by 5 bases and J by 8 bases, leaving 15 bases between them. CDR3 size: 14 residues. CDR3 coding DNA: TGTGCCAGCAGTCACCAGGACGAGGGAGAAAAACTGTTTTTT. Translating gives CASSHQDEGEKLFF.

V and J are TRBV10-2 and TRBJ1-6; D is ambiguous. Germline V gives CDR1 WSHSY, CDR2 SAAADI. V lost 0 bases and J 0 bases, leaving 12 bases between the germline ends. The length of the CDR3 is 18 residues. CDR3 protein: CASSESWTASSYNSPLHF. The CDR3 DNA reads as TGCGCCAGCAGTGAGTCGTGGACCGCGAGCTCCTATAATTCACCCCTCCACTTT.

The table lists this clone with a count of one. The chain couples TRBV28 to TRBJ1-1, with a possible D match to TRBD1 (5 bases). The CDR3 has 15 amino acids. The germline gives CDR1 MDHEN, CDR2 SYDVKM. V was trimmed by 2 bases and J by 1 base, leaving 11 bases between them. The CDR3 region is CASSLASGGNTEAFF. CDR3 coding DNA: TGTGCCAGCAGTTTAGCTTCGGGGGGGAACACTGAAGCTTTCTTT.

The gene calls are TRBV6-6 and TRBJ1-5; 9 bases map to TRBD1. The CDR3 totals 14 residues. The junction had 7 bases not matched to a gene; V was cut back by 6 bases and J by 7 bases. Per germline, CDR1 MNHNY and CDR2 SVGAGI (reference sequence). CDR3 in amino acids: CASRQGQGKQPQHF. CDR3 sequence (DNA): TGTGCCAGCAGACAAGGACAGGGGAAACAGCCCCAGCATTTT.

The V and J genes are TRBV5-4 and TRBJ1-2; TRBD1 matches at 10 bases. Trimming at V came to 4 bases and at J to 4 bases, leaving 4 bases not matched to a gene. Germline CDR1 is SGHNT and CDR2 is YYREEE (reference sequence). The CDR3 has 14 amino acids. The CDR3 bases are TGTGCCAGCAGCGTGGACAGGGGGTTCTATGGCTACACCTTC. Amino acids: CASSVDRGFYGYTF. The full variable domain, with the rest looked up from reference TRBV5-4 and TRBJ1-2, is ETGVTQSPTHLIKTRGQQVTLRCSSQSGHNTVSWYQQALGQGPQFIFQYYREEENGRGNFPPRFSGLQFPNYSSELNVNALELDDSALYLCASSVDRGFYGYTFGSGTRLTVV.

The gene calls are TRBV5-1 and TRBJ2-5, with 9 bases that match TRBD2. The CDR3 is made up of 17 amino acids. With 0 bases clipped from V and 5 bases from J, the junction kept 11 bases outside the gene matches. Germline V gene sequence: CDR1 SGHRS, CDR2 YFSETQ. CDR3 coding DNA: TGCGCCAGCAGCTTGGCCCCCCGTGCGGGGGGGCGTGAGACCCAGTACTTC. Translated, it gives CASSLAPRAGGRETQYF.

The chain combines TRBV19 with TRBJ1-2; D is undetermined. From germline, CDR1 is LNHDA and CDR2 SQIVND (reference sequence). There are 12 residues in the CDR3. Trimming left V 2 bases short and J 7 bases short, with 8 bases between. The CDR3 DNA is TGTGCCAGTAGTATATCACACGCTGGCTACACCTTC. Amino acid sequence: CASSISHAGYTF.